These 18 T cell receptor beta chains were all obtained from the same sample, sequenced in a study of cytomegalovirus exposure and HLA in healthy donors. PCR used 60 Vbeta primers and 13 Jbeta primers. This table comes from immunoSEQ multiplex PCR, and its TCRdb copy is limited to in-frame clones, with some not included. The repertoire includes approximately 80,000 clones, around 70% of them detected once, and 11% sits in the top ten. The sequencing sample was made of PBMCs. The receptors were sampled from a woman between 40 and 50 years old in good health and CMV-seropositive.

This clone showed up many times. DNA for the CDR3: TGTGCCAGCAGTTACGATAGGGGAGGGAACACTGAAGCTTTCTTT. Translated, it gives CASSYDRGGNTEAFF. The V gene is TRBV6-5, the J gene TRBJ1-1; possible D gene TRBD1, 5 bases. This CDR3 has 15 amino acids. V was clipped by 2 bases and J by 1 base, with 11 bases between them. The V gene's germline CDR1 is MNHEY and CDR2 SVGAGI.

The rearrangement joins TRBV7-9 to TRBJ2-1; TRBD1 might be the D (5 bases). This CDR3 spans 15 amino acids. The germline gives CDR1 SEHNR, CDR2 FQNEAQ (reference sequence). Trimming stripped 5 bases from V and 6 bases from J, with 17 bases between. For the CDR3, the DNA is TGTGCCAGCAGCGGAGACAGTCCTCCCCTCAATGAGCAGTTCTTC. Protein sequence: CASSGDSPPLNEQFF.

This chain links TRBV6-1 with TRBJ1-2; D is unresolved. V was shortened by 2 bases and J by 3 bases, with 4 bases between the two germline ends. CDR1 is MNHNS, CDR2 SASEGT, per germline. The CDR3 covers 12 residues. The CDR3 DNA sequence: TGTGCCAGCAGTGAAATCTACTATGGCTACACCTTC. Encoded protein: CASSEIYYGYTF.

This CDR3 reads CASSALRGTEAFF. CDR3 DNA sequence: TGTGCCAGCAGTGCTCTCAGGGGCACTGAAGCTTTCTTT. The chain employs TRBV6-1 and TRBJ1-1, with D possibly matching TRBD1 (6 bases). V was clipped by 4 bases and J by 4 bases, with 10 bases between them. From germline, CDR1 is MNHNS and CDR2 SASEGT. The CDR3 covers 13 residues.

This clone was counted a few times. The chain joins TRBV30 to TRBJ1-5, with 9 bases identical to TRBD1. J gave up 7 bases and V 1 base, and 5 bases lay outside the gene matches. Germline V gene sequence: CDR1 GTSNPN, CDR2 SVGIG (reference sequence). The CDR3 runs 14 residues. The CDR3 sequence: CAWSGGQGQQPQHF. CDR3 coding DNA: TGTGCCTGGAGTGGTGGACAGGGGCAACAGCCCCAGCATTTT.

The chain combines TRBV6-6 with TRBJ1-2, with D tentatively TRBD1 (6 bases). The germline gives CDR1 MNHNY, CDR2 SVGAGI (reference sequence). The CDR3 loop spans 11 amino acids. Trimming shortened V by 3 bases and J by 8 bases, and 7 bases separated the two germline ends. This CDR3 reads CASSYDRGYTF. The CDR3 DNA reads TGTGCCAGCAGTTATGACAGGGGCTACACCTTC.

This chain links TRBV6-5 with TRBJ2-1, with 8 bases aligning to TRBD2. Losses at the gene ends were 2 bases for V and 5 bases for J; bases not matched to a gene: 8. The CDR3 has 16 amino acids. CDR1 and CDR2 (germline): MNHEY, SVGAGI. In DNA form, the CDR3 reads TGTGCCAGCAGTTACGTGGGACTAGGGGGGGACAATGAGCAGTTCTTC. Translated, it gives CASSYVGLGGDNEQFF.

This clone was counted between two and nine times. The chain combines TRBV7-2 with TRBJ1-3; D is perhaps TRBD1 (6 bases). Trimming stripped 5 bases from V and 7 bases from J, with 15 bases between. The CDR3 extends over 14 amino acids. In germline, CDR1 is SGHTA, CDR2 FQGNSA. The CDR3 DNA reads as TGTGCCAGCAGCACCAGGGGCAATTTGAACACCATATATTTT. Its protein product is CASSTRGNLNTIYF.

This rearrangement joins TRBV29-1 to TRBJ1-1, with 7 bases fitting TRBD1. The CDR3 runs 13 residues. Germline V CDR1 and CDR2: SQVTM, ANQGSEA. The V gene end was trimmed by 7 bases and the J gene end by 1 base; junction bases not matched to a gene: 6. The CDR3 is CSATGQQNTEAFF. The CDR3 DNA is TGCAGCGCGACGGGACAGCAGAACACTGAAGCTTTCTTT. The full variable domain, its missing parts supplied by reference TRBV29-1 and TRBJ1-1, is SAVISQKPSRDICQRGTSLTIQCQVDSQVTMMFWYRQQPGQSLTLIATANQGSEATYESGFVIDKFPISRPNLTFSTLTVSNMSPEDSSIYLCSATGQQNTEAFFGQGTRLTVV.

The chain combines TRBV27 with TRBJ2-6; 8 bases map to TRBD2. This CDR3 has 16 amino acids. Germline CDR1 and CDR2: MNHEY and SMNVEV (reference sequence). V dropped 8 bases and J dropped 2; count of bases not matched to a gene: 8. The CDR3 DNA reads TGTGCCAGCTCACACGGGAGGGGTGCTGGGGCCAACGTCCTGACTTTC. This sequence encodes CASSHGRGAGANVLTF.

The chain carries TRBV10-3 and TRBJ1-2, with TRBD1 matching 7 bases. CDR1 is ENHRY and CDR2 is SYGVKD in the germline V gene. This CDR3 region has 13 residues. J was trimmed by 6 bases and V by 6 bases; bases with no gene match: 7. CDR3 in amino acids: CAISIQGFDGYTF. In DNA, the CDR3 is TGTGCCATCAGCATACAGGGGTTTGATGGCTACACCTTC.

The chain is built from TRBV29-1 and TRBJ2-5, with TRBD1 matching over 7 bases. CDR1 and CDR2 (germline): SQVTM, ANQGSEA. The ends lost 7 bases at V and 5 bases at J; junction bases unmatched: 7. The CDR3 spans 12 residues. The CDR3, as DNA: TGCAGCGGACAGGGTCTCGGTGAGACCCAGTACTTC. Amino acids: CSGQGLGETQYF.

The chain employs TRBV5-1 and TRBJ2-5, with 8 bases lining up with TRBD2. Per germline, CDR1 SGHRS and CDR2 YFSETQ. Trimming cost V 7 bases and J 5 bases; bases outside gene matches: 7. This CDR3 has 13 residues. The CDR3 DNA reads as TGCGCCAGCGTGAGCGGGGGCGGGGAGACCCAGTACTTC. This sequence encodes CASVSGGGETQYF.

This chain connects TRBV4-1 to TRBJ1-1; TRBD1 aligns across 7 bases. There are 14 residues in the CDR3. Germline CDR1 MGHRA, CDR2 YSYEKL. V shed 3 bases and J 7 bases; nucleotides not matched to a gene: 8. In DNA form, the CDR3 reads TGCGCCAGCAGCCAGAGACAGGGCTCTTATGAAGCTTTCTTT. The encoded protein is CASSQRQGSYEAFF.

The rearrangement links TRBV28 to TRBJ1-5; perhaps TRBD1 as D (6 bases). CDR1 and CDR2 (germline): MDHEN, SYDVKM. This CDR3 has 13 residues. Trimming stripped 6 bases from V and 7 bases from J, with 13 bases between. CDR3 sequence: CASRITGKQPQHF. CDR3 DNA sequence: TGTGCCAGCAGGATAACAGGGAAACAGCCCCAGCATTTT.

The chain couples TRBV18 to TRBJ1-1, with D possibly TRBD1 on 5 matching bases. The CDR3 consists of 13 residues. V was pared by 4 bases and J by 4 bases, with 10 bases between. Germline CDR1 reads KGHSH; CDR2 reads LQKENI. The CDR3 is CASSQTESTEAFF. Here the CDR3 DNA reads TGTGCCAGCTCACAGACAGAATCCACTGAAGCTTTCTTT.

This clone was detected only a few times. CDR3 loop: CASSELDRVSEQYF. CDR3 DNA: TGTGCCAGCAGTGAATTGGACAGGGTGAGCGAGCAGTACTTC. This rearrangement joins TRBV6-1 to TRBJ2-7; 8 bases align to TRBD1. J gave up 6 bases and V 2 bases, and 6 bases lay outside the gene matches. This CDR3 has 14 amino acids. Germline V gives CDR1 MNHNS, CDR2 SASEGT.

V is TRBV6-5 and J is TRBJ2-7; the match to TRBD1 covers 9 bases. In germline, CDR1 is MNHEY, CDR2 SVGAGI. V shed 5 bases, J shed 4 bases, and the junction held 9 bases outside the gene matches. CDR3 length equals 15 residues. Here the CDR3 DNA reads TGTGCCAGCAGTGGGACCGGGACAGGGCAATACGAGCAGTACTTC. This sequence encodes CASSGTGTGQYEQYF.